This T cell receptor (beta chain) originates from a study of tumor and adjacent non-tumor tissue in lung cancer. Broader study findings: In normal lung, the top 100 clones were significantly more dominant than in tumor.

The library came from three nested PCR rounds adapted from ARM-PCR protocols. Using its own MiXCR run on the multiplex PCR reads, TCRdb lists one record per CDR3 protein. The profile shows around 80,000 distinct CDR3 sequences, approximately 80% of them singletons. A note on this clonotype: What it recognizes is unknown.

RNA was extracted from bulk tissue without any cell sorting. More than 3 cm separated this lung sample from the edge of the tumor. The CDR3 length is 13 residues. Per the germline V gene, CDR1 is SGHNT and CDR2 is YENEEA. The sample was distant non-tumor lung tissue. This rearrangement joins TRBV11-3 to TRBJ2-3; D is unclear. The DNA end is more similar to TRBJ1-5, so the J call may be wrong. The clonotype comes from a man aged 55-75 years with non-small cell lung cancer. Here the CDR3 DNA reads TGTGCCAGCAGCTTTCAGGTTGCAGATACGCAGCATTTT. This sequence encodes CASSFQVADTQHF.